Listed here are 10 T cell receptor beta chains from one sample, sequenced in a study of T-cell reconstitution after alpha-beta-depleted transplantation in children. The TCRbeta library incorporated unique molecular identifiers. Each CDR3 protein gets one entry after TCRdb re-called the PCR reads with MiXCR. The data show some 640,000 distinct CDR3 sequences, with about 15% seen just once and 1.1% held by the top ten. Specimen: PBMCs from the stem cell graft donor, collected from the stem cell graft. The receptors originated from a human donor who donated a stem cell graft to a child with acute myeloid leukemia.

This clonotype was picked up many times. The chain couples TRBV5-1 to TRBJ1-2, with D perhaps TRBD1 (6 bases). V was shortened by 2 bases and J by 6 bases, with 11 bases between the two germline ends. This CDR3 contains 13 residues. CDR1 is SGHRS, CDR2 YFSETQ, per germline. CDR3 nucleotide sequence: TGCGCCAGCAGCTTCACAGGGACGGATGGCTACACCTTC. Translation: CASSFTGTDGYTF.

This chain connects TRBV10-3 to TRBJ2-1; a weak D match, TRBD1 (6 bases). Germline values: CDR1 ENHRY, CDR2 SYGVKD. The CDR3 has 14 amino acids. Trimming took 3 bases from V and 4 from J, leaving 10 bases between them. This CDR3 reads CAISDPRGYNEQFF. CDR3 coding DNA: TGTGCCATCAGTGACCCCAGGGGTTACAATGAGCAGTTCTTC.

J is TRBJ2-7 and V is TRBV4-3, with TRBD2 matching 13 bases. The CDR3 runs to 16 residues. The ends lost 4 bases at V and 2 bases at J; junction bases unmatched: 5. Germline V lookup: CDR1 LGHNA, CDR2 YSLEER. The DNA for the CDR3 is TGCGCCAGCAGCCCCGGACTAGCGGGGGCAGCCTACGAGCAGTACTTC. Translation: CASSPGLAGAAYEQYF.

The table lists this clonotype with many counts. The chain carries TRBV29-1 and TRBJ1-2; D is unresolved. The germline V and J ends were trimmed by 0 bases and 7 bases, with 9 bases remaining between them. The CDR3 length is 12 residues. Germline values: CDR1 SQVTM, CDR2 ANQGSEA. CDR3 in DNA: TGCAGCGTTGAAGAGGGATTTGGTGGCTACACCTTC. Its translation is CSVEEGFGGYTF.

This clonotype occurred many times. V usage is TRBV12-3 or TRBV12-4 and J usage is TRBJ2-5, with D tentatively TRBD2 (6 bases). Between the trimmed V and J ends, which lost 6 bases and 1 base, there was a span of 12 bases. The CDR3 extends over 14 amino acids. The CDR3 DNA reads as TGTGCCAGCAGCCTGGGGGGAATCCAAGAGACCCAGTACTTC. Translating it yields CASSLGGIQETQYF.

This chain joins TRBV9 and TRBJ1-5; D unclear. Germline CDR1 and CDR2: SGDLS and YYNGEE. CDR3 size: 14 residues. Trimming removed 8 bases at V and 5 bases at J, with 17 bases between. The CDR3 DNA follows: TGTGCCAGTAGCCCCAGGATGGTGGATCAGCCCCAGCATTTT. Translated: CASSPRMVDQPQHF.

The V gene is TRBV29-1, the J gene TRBJ2-7; D may be TRBD1 (6 bases). The CDR3 sequence is 13 residues long. Germline CDR1 and CDR2: SQVTM and ANQGSEA. V was trimmed by 1 base and J by 1 base, leaving 8 bases between them. CDR3 sequence reads: CSVEGQVSYEQYF. The DNA for the CDR3 is TGCAGCGTTGAAGGACAGGTGTCCTACGAGCAGTACTTC.

The genes are TRBV11-2 and TRBJ1-1; 8 nucleotides line up with TRBD1. V trimming: 5 bases; J trimming: 7 bases; junction bases outside the gene matches: 9. This CDR3 contains 14 residues. CDR1 and CDR2 from the germline V gene are SGHAT and FQNNGV. CDR3 nucleotides: TGTGCCAGCAGCCCGTTTCGGACAGGGTTTGAAGCTTTCTTT. Protein sequence: CASSPFRTGFEAFF.

This clonotype was seen once. The gene calls are TRBV7-9 and TRBJ2-2; TRBD2 aligns across 8 bases. Looked up from germline, CDR1 is SEHNR and CDR2 is FQNEAQ (reference sequence). The CDR3 has 14 amino acids. With V trimmed by 11 bases and J by 0 bases, 5 bases remained unmatched. The CDR3 region is CAGRGGSNTGELFF. CDR3 DNA: TGTGCCGGCCGGGGGGGGTCGAACACCGGGGAGCTGTTTTTT. The variable domain in full, with the rest retrieved from reference TRBV7-9 and TRBJ2-2, is DTGVSQNPRHKITKRGQNVTFRCDPISEHNRLYWYRQTLGQGPEFLTYFQNEAQLEKSRLLSDRFSAERPKGSFSTLEIQRTEQGDSAMYLCAGRGGSNTGELFFGEGSRLTVL.

This clonotype has at least ten counts. The V and J genes are TRBV5-6 and TRBJ1-1, with 7 nucleotides matching TRBD1. The CDR3 spans 16 residues. V shed 0 bases and J 0 bases; nucleotides not matched to a gene: 5. The germline CDR1 and CDR2 sequences are SGHDT and YYEEEE. The CDR3 DNA sequence: TGTGCCAGCAGCTTGGCGGGACAGCGGGTGAACACTGAAGCTTTCTTT. Amino acids: CASSLAGQRVNTEAFF.